This TCR beta chain was sequenced in a study of cytomegalovirus exposure and HLA in healthy donors. This clone has more than one count but fewer than ten. The antigen is undetermined. Trimming took 7 bases from V and 1 from J; bases not matched to a gene: 6. CDR1 and CDR2 (germline): MNHNY, SVGAGI (reference sequence). This CDR3 spans 14 amino acids. Study-wide results and caveats: The dataset shows that most TCR sequences were rare, while some public TCRs occurred in many donors. Some V segments, including TRBV6-2 and TRBV6-3, were excluded as indistinguishable.

The donors gave bone marrow, and they were healthy. Donors likely had unrecorded immune exposures despite being nominally healthy when sampled. The PCR used 60 Vbeta and 13 Jbeta primers. The table came from immunoSEQ multiplex PCR; TCRdb's copy has only in-frame clones and leaves some out. The sample lists about 130,000 clones; approximately 10% were seen once. The chain employs TRBV6-6 and TRBJ1-1, with TRBD1 matching 7 bases. Sequencing was done on a sample of PBMCs. The receptor was derived from a middle-aged woman in good health and CMV-seropositive. Here the CDR3 DNA reads TGTGCCAGCACGACAGGGACGAGGAACACTGAAGCTTTCTTT. Protein product: CASTTGTRNTEAFF.